This T cell receptor (beta chain) was found in a study of blood T cell repertoires in COVID-19. Measured with immunoSEQ multiplex PCR; TCRdb has only the in-frame clones, and not every one. In the table there are 140,000 or so clones, approximately 85% of which are singletons. Trimming pared 2 bases from V and 2 bases from J, leaving 28 bases between. This CDR3 region has 20 residues. Per the germline V gene, CDR1 is SGHRS and CDR2 is YFSETQ. The sequencing input was peripheral blood. The chain joins TRBV5-1 to TRBJ1-2; maybe TRBD1 (6 bases). The clonotype comes from a man in his sixties or seventies with acute or convalescent COVID-19. The CDR3 region is CASSFTPLRGGRALNYGYTF. The CDR3, as DNA: TGCGCCAGCAGCTTTACACCATTAAGGGGGGGGCGCGCCCTCAACTATGGCTACACCTTC.